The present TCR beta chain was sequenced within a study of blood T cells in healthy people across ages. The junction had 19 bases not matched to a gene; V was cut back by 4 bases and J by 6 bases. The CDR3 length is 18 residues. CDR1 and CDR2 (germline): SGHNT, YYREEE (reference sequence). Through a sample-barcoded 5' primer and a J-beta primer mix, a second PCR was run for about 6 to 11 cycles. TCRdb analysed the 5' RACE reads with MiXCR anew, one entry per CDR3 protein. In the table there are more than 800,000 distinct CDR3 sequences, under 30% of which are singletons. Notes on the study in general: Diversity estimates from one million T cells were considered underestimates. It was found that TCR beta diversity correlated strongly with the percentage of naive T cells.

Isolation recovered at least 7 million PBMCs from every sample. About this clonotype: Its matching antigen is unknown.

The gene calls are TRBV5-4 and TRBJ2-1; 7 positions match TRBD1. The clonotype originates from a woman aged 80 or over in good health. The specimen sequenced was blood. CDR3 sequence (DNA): TGTGCCAGCAGCCCTCGAAAGGGGACAGTAGTAGGAATCAATGAGCAGTTCTTC. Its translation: CASSPRKGTVVGINEQFF.